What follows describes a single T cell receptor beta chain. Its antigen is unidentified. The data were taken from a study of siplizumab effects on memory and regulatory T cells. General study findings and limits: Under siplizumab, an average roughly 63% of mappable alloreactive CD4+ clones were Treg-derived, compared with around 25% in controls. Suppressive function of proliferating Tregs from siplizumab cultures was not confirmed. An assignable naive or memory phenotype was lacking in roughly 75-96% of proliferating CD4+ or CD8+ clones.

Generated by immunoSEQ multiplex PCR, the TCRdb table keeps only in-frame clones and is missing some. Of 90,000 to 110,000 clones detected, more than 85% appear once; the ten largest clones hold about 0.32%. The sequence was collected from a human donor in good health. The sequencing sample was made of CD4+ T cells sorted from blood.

CDR3 DNA sequence: TGCGCCAGCAGTGAGTCGACTCGGGCGGGGGGCTACAATGAGCAGTTCTTC. Amino acids: CASSESTRAGGYNEQFF. This chain joins TRBV10-1 and TRBJ2-1; 8 bases align to TRBD2. Germline loops: CDR1 WNHNN, CDR2 SYGVQD (reference sequence). The V and J ends lost 0 bases and 3 bases, in that order; junction bases with no gene match: 7. This CDR3 is built from 17 residues.